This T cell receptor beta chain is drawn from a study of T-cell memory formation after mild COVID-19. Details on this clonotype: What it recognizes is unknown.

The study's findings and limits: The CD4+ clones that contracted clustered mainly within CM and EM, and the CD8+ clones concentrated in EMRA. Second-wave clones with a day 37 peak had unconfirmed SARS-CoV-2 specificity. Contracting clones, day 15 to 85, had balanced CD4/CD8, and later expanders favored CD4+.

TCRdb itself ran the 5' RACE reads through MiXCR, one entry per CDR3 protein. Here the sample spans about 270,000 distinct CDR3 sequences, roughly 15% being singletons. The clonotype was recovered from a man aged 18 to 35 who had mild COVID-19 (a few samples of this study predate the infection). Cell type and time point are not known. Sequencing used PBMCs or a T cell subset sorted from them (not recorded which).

The CDR3 bases are TGTGCCAGCAGTCCATCCGAAGTTCAGCCCCAGCATTTT. It codes for CASSPSEVQPQHF. This chain links TRBV12-3 or TRBV12-4 with TRBJ1-5, with D unresolved. CDR3 length: 13 amino acids. V shed 5 bases and J shed 6 bases, with 11 bases lying between them.